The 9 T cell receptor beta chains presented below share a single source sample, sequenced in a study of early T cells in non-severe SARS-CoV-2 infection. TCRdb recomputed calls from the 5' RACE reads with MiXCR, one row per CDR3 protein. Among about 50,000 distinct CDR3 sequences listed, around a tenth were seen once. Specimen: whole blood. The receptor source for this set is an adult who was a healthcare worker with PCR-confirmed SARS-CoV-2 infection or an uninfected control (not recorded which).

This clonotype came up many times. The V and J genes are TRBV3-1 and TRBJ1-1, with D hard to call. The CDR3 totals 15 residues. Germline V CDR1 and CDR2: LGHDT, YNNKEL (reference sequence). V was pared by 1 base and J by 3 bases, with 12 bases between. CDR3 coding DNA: TGTGCCAGCAGCCAAGTGCGGATGAGGGACACTGAAGCTTTCTTT. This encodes CASSQVRMRDTEAFF.

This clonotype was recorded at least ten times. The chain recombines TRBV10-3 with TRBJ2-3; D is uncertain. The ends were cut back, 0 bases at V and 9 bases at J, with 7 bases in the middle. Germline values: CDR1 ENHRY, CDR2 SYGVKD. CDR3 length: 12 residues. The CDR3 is CAISESQQTQYF. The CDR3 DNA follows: TGTGCCATCAGTGAGTCTCAGCAGACGCAGTATTTT.

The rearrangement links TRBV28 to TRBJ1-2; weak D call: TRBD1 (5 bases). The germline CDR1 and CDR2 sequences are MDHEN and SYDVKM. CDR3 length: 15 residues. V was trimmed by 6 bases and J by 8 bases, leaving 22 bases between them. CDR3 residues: CASRVSGGSRRGYTF. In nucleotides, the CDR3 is TGTGCCAGCAGGGTGTCCGGGGGGAGCCGAAGGGGCTACACCTTC.

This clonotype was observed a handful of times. DNA of the CDR3: TGTGCCAGCCGGGACAGGGGGAACTATGGCTACACCTTC. Translation: CASRDRGNYGYTF. The chain carries TRBV27 and TRBJ1-2, with 11 bases identical to TRBD1. CDR1 and CDR2 from the germline V gene are MNHEY and SMNVEV (reference sequence). Unmatched junction bases numbered 1, after V lost 8 bases and J lost 2 bases. This CDR3 contains 13 residues.

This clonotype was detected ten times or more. The CDR3 reads CASSQDHGTEAFF. The CDR3, as DNA: TGTGCCAGCAGCCAAGATCACGGCACTGAAGCTTTCTTT. The chain has TRBV3-1 and TRBJ1-1; D is ambiguous. In germline, CDR1 is LGHDT, CDR2 YNNKEL (reference sequence). V was cut by 0 bases and J by 4 bases, with 6 bases left in between. The CDR3 has 13 amino acids.

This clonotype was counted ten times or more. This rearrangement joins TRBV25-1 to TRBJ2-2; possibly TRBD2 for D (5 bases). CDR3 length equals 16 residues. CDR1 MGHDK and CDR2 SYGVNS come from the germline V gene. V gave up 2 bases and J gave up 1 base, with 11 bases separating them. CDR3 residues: CASSEVGGRNTGELFF. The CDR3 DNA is TGTGCCAGCAGTGAAGTTGGTGGGAGGAACACCGGGGAGCTGTTTTTT.

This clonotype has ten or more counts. This CDR3 reads CASRGGGGSPYEQYF. As DNA, the CDR3 is TGTGCCAGCAGGGGAGGGGGCGGTTCTCCCTACGAGCAGTACTTC. The chain employs TRBV27 and TRBJ2-7; D might be TRBD1 or TRBD2, each matching 7 bases. Trimming took 6 bases from V and 2 from J, leaving 17 bases between them. Germline V gene data show CDR1 as MNHEY and CDR2 as SMNVEV (reference sequence). There are 15 residues in the CDR3.

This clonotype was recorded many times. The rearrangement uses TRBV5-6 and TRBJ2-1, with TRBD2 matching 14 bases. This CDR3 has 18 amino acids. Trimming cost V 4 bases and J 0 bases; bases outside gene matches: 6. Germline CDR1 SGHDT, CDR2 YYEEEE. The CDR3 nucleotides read TGTGCCAGCAGCCGGGGACTAGCGGGAGTCAGCTCCTACAATGAGCAGTTCTTC. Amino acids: CASSRGLAGVSSYNEQFF.

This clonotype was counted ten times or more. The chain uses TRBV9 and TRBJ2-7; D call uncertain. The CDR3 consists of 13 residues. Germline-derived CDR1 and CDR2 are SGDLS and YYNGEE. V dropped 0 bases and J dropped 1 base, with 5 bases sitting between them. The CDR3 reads CASSVGGSYEQYF. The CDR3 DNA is TGTGCCAGCAGCGTAGGTGGATCCTACGAGCAGTACTTC. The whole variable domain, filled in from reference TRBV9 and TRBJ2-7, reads DSGVTQTPKHLITATGQRVTLRCSPRSGDLSVYWYQQSLDQGLQFLIQYYNGEERAKGNILERFSAQQFPDLHSELNLSSLELGDSALYFCASSVGGSYEQYFGPGTRLTVT.